The 20 T cell receptor beta chains below were found in one sample sequenced in a study of spatial heterogeneity in lung cancer. TCRdb re-called the 5' RACE reads with MiXCR, one entry per CDR3 protein. This sample has 50,000 to 60,000 distinct CDR3 sequences, with under 8% found just once. Time point given: blood at routine non-recurrence follow-up after resection. In each case, whole RNA from tumor, nontumor lung or frozen PBMC was sequenced unsorted. This specimen consisted of PBMCs, obtained at follow-up. These receptors were collected from a female donor with early-stage non-small cell lung cancer.

This clonotype was seen at least ten times. The chain joins TRBV29-1 to TRBJ1-1; TRBD1 matches at 7 bases. CDR1 is SQVTM, CDR2 ANQGSEA, per germline. This CDR3 is 13 amino acids long. V gave up 7 bases and J gave up 2 bases; unmatched junction bases: 7. The chain's CDR3 is CSAHDRANTEAFF. The CDR3, as DNA: TGCAGCGCTCATGACAGGGCAAACACTGAAGCTTTCTTT. Based on the CDR3 plus reference TRBV29-1 and TRBJ1-1, the full variable domain is SAVISQKPSRDICQRGTSLTIQCQVDSQVTMMFWYRQQPGQSLTLIATANQGSEATYESGFVIDKFPISRPNLTFSTLTVSNMSPEDSSIYLCSAHDRANTEAFFGQGTRLTVV.

CDR3 amino acids: CASSWGTSFLSTYEQYF. CDR3 DNA sequence: TGTGCCAGCAGCTGGGGGACTAGCTTCCTCTCAACCTACGAGCAGTACTTC. The chain carries TRBV5-4 and TRBJ2-7; 9 bases align to TRBD2. From germline, CDR1 is SGHNT and CDR2 YYREEE (reference sequence). V gave up 3 bases and J gave up 2 bases; unmatched junction bases: 12. The length of the CDR3 is 17 residues.

This clonotype was recorded many times. The chain uses TRBV7-2 and TRBJ1-2; 8 bases match TRBD1. The CDR3 runs to 15 residues. The trim removed 4 bases at V and 6 bases at J, leaving 10 bases unmatched. The germline gives CDR1 SGHTA, CDR2 FQGNSA. The CDR3 DNA reads as TGTGCCAGCAGCTATAGGCGGACAGGGAGGGATGGCTACACCTTC. As protein: CASSYRRTGRDGYTF.

This clonotype appeared a single time. Since the CDR3 does not end with the conserved phenylalanine or tryptophan, this likely comes from a read error. This chain joins TRBV6-2 or TRBV6-3 and TRBJ1-2; D ambiguous. Germline V gene lookup returns CDR1 MNHEY and CDR2 SVGEGT. The CDR3 length is 14 residues. Trimming took 6 bases from V and 4 from J, leaving 15 bases between them. CDR3 in DNA: TGTGCCAGCAGACCGACCGGAGGAACCTATGGCTACACCCTC. This encodes CASRPTGGTYGYTL.

The chain uses TRBV27 and TRBJ1-2, with a tentative D call TRBD1 (5 bases). With 2 bases removed from V and 4 bases from J, the gap between germline ends came to 11 bases. Germline lookup yields CDR1 MNHEY and CDR2 SMNVEV (reference sequence). The CDR3 has 14 residues. The CDR3 sequence: CASSLRRQSYGYTF. In nucleotides, the CDR3 is TGTGCCAGCAGTTTAAGGCGACAGAGCTATGGCTACACCTTC.

In this sample, this clonotype turned up many times. The V gene is TRBV27, the J gene TRBJ1-5, with unresolved D. The V gene's germline CDR1 is MNHEY and CDR2 SMNVEV (reference sequence). Trimming cost V 0 bases and J 6 bases, with 12 bases left between them. This CDR3 has 15 residues. For the CDR3, the DNA is TGTGCCAGCAGTTTATCGCCAGGCGCTATTCAGCCCCAGCATTTT. Protein sequence: CASSLSPGAIQPQHF.

The table lists this clonotype with many counts. The chain has TRBV11-2 and TRBJ2-1; 8 nucleotides match TRBD2. The CDR3 spans 16 residues. Germline loops: CDR1 SGHAT, CDR2 FQNNGV. V gave up 4 bases and J gave up 4 bases; unmatched junction bases: 9. The CDR3 region is CASSSQRGQVYNEQFF. CDR3 DNA: TGTGCCAGCAGCTCTCAGCGGGGGCAAGTATACAATGAGCAGTTCTTC.

This clonotype was seen just once. Being one base from a much bigger clone, this may be a read error. This chain uses TRBV6-4 with TRBJ2-6; TRBD2 is a possible D gene (6 bases). Germline CDR1 is MRHNA and CDR2 is SNTAGT. The CDR3 is 15 residues long. This CDR3 reads CASSRGGAGANALTF. Written as DNA, the CDR3 is TGTGCCAGCAGCCGAGGCGGGGCTGGGGCCAACGCCCTGACTTTC.

V gene TRBV19 combines with J gene TRBJ1-1, with TRBD1 matching 7 bases. The ends lost 5 bases at V and 1 base at J; junction bases unmatched: 7. The CDR3 spans 15 residues. Germline CDR1 is LNHDA and CDR2 is SQIVND (reference sequence). The CDR3 loop is CASSVTHRGNTEAFF. CDR3 bases: TGTGCCAGTAGTGTCACCCACAGGGGGAACACTGAAGCTTTCTTT.

Concerning this clonotype itself: Germline and junction disagree at one end, which may indicate a read error. The V and J genes are TRBV9 and TRBJ2-3; weak D call: TRBD1 (5 bases). Germline loops: CDR1 SGDLS, CDR2 YYNGEE. The CDR3 has 16 residues. The CDR3 region has the DNA TGTGCCGGCAGCGTAGATCACAGGCCAAGCACAGATACGCAGTATTTT. Translating it yields CAGSVDHRPSTDTQYF.

This clonotype was counted ten times or more. The rearrangement joins TRBV5-6 to TRBJ2-1; TRBD1 agrees at 8 bases. The CDR3 is 16 residues long. The junction had 5 bases not matched to a gene; V was cut back by 1 base and J by 2 bases. Germline-derived CDR1 and CDR2 are SGHDT and YYEEEE. CDR3 in DNA: TGTGCCAGCAGCTTGTCAGGGGGCCTCCCCTACAATGAGCAGTTCTTC. Amino acid sequence: CASSLSGGLPYNEQFF. The full variable domain, with the rest looked up from reference TRBV5-6 and TRBJ2-1, is DAGVTQSPTHLIKTRGQQVTLRCSPKSGHDTVSWYQQALGQGPQFIFQYYEEEERQRGNFPDRFSGHQFPNYSSELNVNALLLGDSALYLCASSLSGGLPYNEQFFGPGTRLTVL.

The V call is TRBV3-1, the J call TRBJ2-2, with a tentative D call TRBD2 (5 bases). The CDR3 covers 15 residues. In germline, CDR1 is LGHDT, CDR2 YNNKEL (reference sequence). Trimming took off 3 bases at V and 2 bases at J, with 10 bases between the two ends. CDR3 protein: CASSHRSGNTGELFF. The CDR3 DNA reads TGTGCCAGCAGCCACCGAAGCGGAAACACCGGGGAGCTGTTTTTT.

In this sample, this clonotype turned up many times. The chain carries TRBV6-5 and TRBJ2-5; D is undetermined. The V end was cut by 2 bases, the J end by 7 bases, with 14 bases between. This CDR3 spans 14 amino acids. Germline values: CDR1 MNHEY, CDR2 SVGAGI. The CDR3 DNA follows: TGTGCCAGCAGTTACGCTGGGGTTGGGGTGACCCAGTACTTC. Its protein product is CASSYAGVGVTQYF.

In this sample, this clonotype turned up many times. The rearrangement uses TRBV12-3 or TRBV12-4 and TRBJ1-5; a weak D match, TRBD1 (6 bases). There are 14 residues in the CDR3. V was pared by 3 bases and J by 9 bases, with 15 bases between. CDR3 in DNA: TGTGCCAGCAGTTTTGGGACACCAGTTTCGCCCCAGCATTTT. Residues: CASSFGTPVSPQHF.

At least ten counts were recorded for this clonotype. The chain is built from TRBV5-1 and TRBJ2-7; TRBD2 is a possible D gene (5 bases). This CDR3 is 15 amino acids long. Germline-derived CDR1 and CDR2 are SGHRS and YFSETQ. The germline V and J ends were trimmed by 0 bases and 3 bases, with 13 bases remaining between them. The CDR3 spells CASSLVTGFYYEQYF. In DNA form, the CDR3 reads TGCGCCAGCAGCTTGGTCACGGGGTTCTACTACGAGCAGTACTTC.

CDR3 sequence (DNA): TGTGCCAGCAGTCGGACAGGGGAAGAGACCCAGTACTTC. Its protein product is CASSRTGEETQYF. V usage is TRBV6-6 and J usage is TRBJ2-5; TRBD1 agrees at 9 bases. CDR3 length: 13 amino acids. The trim removed 5 bases at V and 3 bases at J, leaving 1 base unmatched. CDR1 MNHNY and CDR2 SVGAGI come from the germline V gene (reference sequence).

This clonotype has ten or more counts. V gene TRBV5-4 combines with J gene TRBJ2-3, with 11 bases that match TRBD1. The V segment lost 4 bases and the J segment 5 bases; nucleotides outside the gene matches: 6. The CDR3 is 15 residues long. CDR1 and CDR2 (germline): SGHNT, YYREEE (reference sequence). CDR3 in DNA: TGTGCCAGCAGCCTCCGGGACAGGGGGATAGATACGCAGTATTTT. Its translation is CASSLRDRGIDTQYF.

The chain links TRBV18 to TRBJ2-3; D is undetermined. The CDR3 length is 13 residues. Germline V lookup: CDR1 KGHSH, CDR2 LQKENI. The V gene lost 1 base and the J gene lost 5 bases, with 7 bases spanning the gap. This chain's CDR3 is CASSPQRIDTQYF. Here the CDR3 DNA reads TGTGCCAGCTCACCACAGCGAATAGATACGCAGTATTTT.

Only a few counts were recorded for this clonotype. The chain carries TRBV7-7 and TRBJ2-5; no firm D call. V lost 5 bases, J lost 4 bases, and 8 bases lay in between. CDR1 SSHAT and CDR2 FNYEAQ come from the germline V gene (reference sequence). The CDR3 covers 12 residues. The CDR3 region is CASSKDGETQYF. The CDR3 DNA reads as TGTGCCAGCAGCAAAGACGGAGAGACCCAGTACTTC.

This clonotype came up many times. This CDR3 is CASSERGLRGYTF. CDR3 nucleotide sequence: TGTGCCAGCAGTGAGAGGGGTTTGCGTGGCTACACCTTC. The rearrangement joins TRBV6-1 to TRBJ1-2; tentatively, D is TRBD1 (5 bases). The CDR3 is 13 amino acids. Per germline, CDR1 MNHNS and CDR2 SASEGT. With 3 bases removed from V and 7 bases from J, the gap between germline ends came to 12 bases.